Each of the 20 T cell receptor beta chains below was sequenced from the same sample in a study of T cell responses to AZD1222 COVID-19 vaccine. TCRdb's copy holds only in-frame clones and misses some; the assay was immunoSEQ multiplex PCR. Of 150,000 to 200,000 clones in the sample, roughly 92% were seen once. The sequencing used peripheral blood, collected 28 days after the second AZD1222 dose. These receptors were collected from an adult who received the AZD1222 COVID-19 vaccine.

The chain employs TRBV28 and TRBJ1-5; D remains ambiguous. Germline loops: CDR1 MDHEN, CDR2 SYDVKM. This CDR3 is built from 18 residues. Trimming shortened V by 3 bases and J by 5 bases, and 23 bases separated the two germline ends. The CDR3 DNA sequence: TGTGCCAGCAGTTTCTTTTCGCCCCTAGAAACGGGCCATCAGCCCCAGCATTTT. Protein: CASSFFSPLETGHQPQHF.

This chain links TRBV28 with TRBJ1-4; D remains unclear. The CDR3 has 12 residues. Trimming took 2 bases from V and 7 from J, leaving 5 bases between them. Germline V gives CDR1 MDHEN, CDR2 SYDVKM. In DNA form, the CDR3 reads TGTGCCAGCAGTTTAGCAGTTGAAAAACTGTTTTTT. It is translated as CASSLAVEKLFF.

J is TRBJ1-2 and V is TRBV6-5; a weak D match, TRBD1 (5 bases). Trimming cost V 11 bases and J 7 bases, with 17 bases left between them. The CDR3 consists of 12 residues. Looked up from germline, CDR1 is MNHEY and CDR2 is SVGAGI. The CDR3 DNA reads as TGTGCCGTGGGACGATCGGAGAGTGGCTACACCTTC. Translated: CAVGRSESGYTF.

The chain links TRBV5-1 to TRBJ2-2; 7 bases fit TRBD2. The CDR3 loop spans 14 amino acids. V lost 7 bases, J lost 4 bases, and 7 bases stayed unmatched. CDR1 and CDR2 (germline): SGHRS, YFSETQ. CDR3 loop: CASAGEQGTGELFF. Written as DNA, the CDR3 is TGCGCCAGCGCGGGGGAGCAGGGCACCGGGGAGCTGTTTTTT.

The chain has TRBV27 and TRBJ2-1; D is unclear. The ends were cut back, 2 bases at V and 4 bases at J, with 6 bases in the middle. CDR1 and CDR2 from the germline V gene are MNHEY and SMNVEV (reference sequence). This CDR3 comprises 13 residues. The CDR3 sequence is CASSLNSYNEQFF. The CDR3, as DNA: TGTGCCAGCAGTTTAAATAGTTACAATGAGCAGTTCTTC.

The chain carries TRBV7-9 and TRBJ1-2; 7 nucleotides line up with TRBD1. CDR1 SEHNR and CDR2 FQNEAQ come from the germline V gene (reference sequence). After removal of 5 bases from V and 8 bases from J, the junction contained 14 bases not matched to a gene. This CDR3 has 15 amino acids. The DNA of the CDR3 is TGTGCCAGCAGCCTCAACTCGGCAGGGGGAGTAGGCTACACCTTC. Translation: CASSLNSAGGVGYTF.

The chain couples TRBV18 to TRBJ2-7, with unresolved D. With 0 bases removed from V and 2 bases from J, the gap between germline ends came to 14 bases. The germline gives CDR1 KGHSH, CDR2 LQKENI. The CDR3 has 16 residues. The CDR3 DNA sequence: TGTGCCAGCTCACCACCACCCGCGGTTGGAGCCTACGAGCAGTACTTC. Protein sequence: CASSPPPAVGAYEQYF.

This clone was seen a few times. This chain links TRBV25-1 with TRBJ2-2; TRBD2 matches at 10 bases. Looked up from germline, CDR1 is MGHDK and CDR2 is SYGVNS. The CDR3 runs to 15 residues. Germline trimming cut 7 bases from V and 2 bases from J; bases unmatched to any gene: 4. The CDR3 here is CASKASGRNTGELFF. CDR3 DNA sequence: TGTGCCAGCAAAGCTAGCGGGAGAAACACCGGGGAGCTGTTTTTT.

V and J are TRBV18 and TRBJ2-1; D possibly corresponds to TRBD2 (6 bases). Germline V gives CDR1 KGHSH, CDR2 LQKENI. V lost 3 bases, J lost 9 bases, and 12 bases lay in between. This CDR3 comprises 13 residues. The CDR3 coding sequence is TGTGCCAGCTCACCCCCCGGGAGTCGTGAGCAGTTCTTC. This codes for CASSPPGSREQFF.

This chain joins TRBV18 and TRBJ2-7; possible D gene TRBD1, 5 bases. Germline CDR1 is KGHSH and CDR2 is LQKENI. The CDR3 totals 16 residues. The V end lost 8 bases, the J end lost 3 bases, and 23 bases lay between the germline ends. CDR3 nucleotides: TGTGCCAGCCAAGTTGGGGCAGCAGAAAGGGTCTACGAGCAGTACTTC. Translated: CASQVGAAERVYEQYF.

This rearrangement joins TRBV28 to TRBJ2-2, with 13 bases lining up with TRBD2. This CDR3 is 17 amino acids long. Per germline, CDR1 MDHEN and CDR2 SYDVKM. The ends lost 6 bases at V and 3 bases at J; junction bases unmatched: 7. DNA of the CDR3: TGTGCCAGCAGGTCCTCGGGACTAGCGGGGTACACCGGGGAGCTGTTTTTT. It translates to CASRSSGLAGYTGELFF.

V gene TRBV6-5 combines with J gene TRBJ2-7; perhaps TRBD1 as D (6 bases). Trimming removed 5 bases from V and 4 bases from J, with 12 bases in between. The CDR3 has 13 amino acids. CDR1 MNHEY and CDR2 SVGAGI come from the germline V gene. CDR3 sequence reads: CASSTGTPYEQYF. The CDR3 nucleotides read TGTGCCAGCAGTACCGGGACACCGTACGAGCAGTACTTC.

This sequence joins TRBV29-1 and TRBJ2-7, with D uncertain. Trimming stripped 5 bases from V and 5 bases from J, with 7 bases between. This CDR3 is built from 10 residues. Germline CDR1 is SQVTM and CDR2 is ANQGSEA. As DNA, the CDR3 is TGCAGCGTTTTCGGTAACGAGCAGTACTTC. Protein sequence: CSVFGNEQYF.

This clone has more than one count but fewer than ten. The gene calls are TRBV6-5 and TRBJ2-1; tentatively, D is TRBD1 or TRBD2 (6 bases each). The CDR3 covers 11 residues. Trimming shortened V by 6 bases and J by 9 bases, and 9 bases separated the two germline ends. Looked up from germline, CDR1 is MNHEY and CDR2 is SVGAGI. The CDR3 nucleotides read TGTGCCAGCAGGGGGGGCACTGAGCAGTTCTTC. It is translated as CASRGGTEQFF.

The CDR3 loop is CASSWVRGSYGYTF. The DNA for the CDR3 is TGTGCCAGCAGTTGGGTGAGGGGATCTTATGGCTACACCTTC. This rearrangement joins TRBV27 to TRBJ1-2; D perhaps matches TRBD1 (5 bases). The germline CDR1 and CDR2 sequences are MNHEY and SMNVEV (reference sequence). This CDR3 spans 14 amino acids. Trimming took 4 bases from V and 5 from J, leaving 14 bases between them.

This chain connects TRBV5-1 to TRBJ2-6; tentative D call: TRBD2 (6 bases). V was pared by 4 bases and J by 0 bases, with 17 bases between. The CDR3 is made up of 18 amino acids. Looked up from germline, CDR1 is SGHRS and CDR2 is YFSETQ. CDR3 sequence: CASSVGWDSSSGANVLTF. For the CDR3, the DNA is TGCGCCAGCAGCGTAGGCTGGGACTCGTCCTCTGGGGCCAACGTCCTGACTTTC. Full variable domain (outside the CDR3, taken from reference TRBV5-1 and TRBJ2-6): KAGVTQTPRYLIKTRGQQVTLSCSPISGHRSVSWYQQTPGQGLQFLFEYFSETQRNKGNFPGRFSGRQFSNSRSEMNVSTLELGDSALYLCASSVGWDSSSGANVLTFGAGSRLTVL.

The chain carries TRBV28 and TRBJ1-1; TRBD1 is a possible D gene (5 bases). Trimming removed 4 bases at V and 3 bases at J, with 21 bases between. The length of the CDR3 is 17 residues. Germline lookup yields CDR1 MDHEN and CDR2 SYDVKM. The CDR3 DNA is TGTGCCAGCAGTTCACTACCGGGACGCCCGAGGGACACTGAAGCTTTCTTT. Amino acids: CASSSLPGRPRDTEAFF.

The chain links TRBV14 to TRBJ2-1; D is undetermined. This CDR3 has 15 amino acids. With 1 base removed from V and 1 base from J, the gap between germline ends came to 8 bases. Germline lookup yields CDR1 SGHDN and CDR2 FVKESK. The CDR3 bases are TGTGCCAGCAGCCAAGTTTTGGGTTCCTACAATGAGCAGTTCTTC. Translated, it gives CASSQVLGSYNEQFF. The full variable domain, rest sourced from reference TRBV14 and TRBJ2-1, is EAGVTQFPSHSVIEKGQTVTLRCDPISGHDNLYWYRRVMGKEIKFLLHFVKESKQDESGMPNNRFLAERTGGTYSTLKVQPAELEDSGVYFCASSQVLGSYNEQFFGPGTRLTVL.

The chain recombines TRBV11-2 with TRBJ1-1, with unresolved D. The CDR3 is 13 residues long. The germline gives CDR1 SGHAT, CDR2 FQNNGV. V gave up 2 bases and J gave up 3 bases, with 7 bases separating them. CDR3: CASSLNTYTEAFF. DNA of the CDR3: TGTGCCAGCAGCTTAAACACCTACACTGAAGCTTTCTTT.

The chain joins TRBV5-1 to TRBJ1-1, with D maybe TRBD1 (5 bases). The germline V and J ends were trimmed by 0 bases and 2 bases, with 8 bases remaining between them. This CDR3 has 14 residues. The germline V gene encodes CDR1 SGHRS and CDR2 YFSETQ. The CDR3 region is CASSLEGENTEAFF. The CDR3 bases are TGCGCCAGCAGCTTGGAAGGGGAAAACACTGAAGCTTTCTTT.